This TCR beta chain was sequenced during a study of blood T cell repertoires in COVID-19. In the study overall: Samples of COVID-19 (acute and convalescent) were obtained from the United States, Italy and Spain. Sources were T cells, B-cell-depleted T cells, or PBMCs; the material itself was cDNA or gDNA.

In the original processing: Reference gene primer amplification gave estimated nucleated cell counts. Sequenced by immunoSEQ multiplex PCR; TCRdb stores in-frame clones only, minus some. V and J calls and clone size follow that table, whereas D and trimming were derived from the DNA. Among about 50,000 clones listed, over 75% were seen once. V was pared by 5 bases and J by 7 bases, with 8 bases of the junction left unmatched. CDR3 length: 14 amino acids. Per the germline V gene, CDR1 is MNHEY and CDR2 is SVGAGI. This clonotype was sampled from a human donor in a cohort sampled during active COVID-19. V gene TRBV6-5 combines with J gene TRBJ1-5; 7 bases map to TRBD1. The specimen sequenced was peripheral blood. The CDR3 DNA sequence: TGTGCCAGCAGTCCCCGACAGGGAAGGCAGCCCCAGCATTTT. It codes for CASSPRQGRQPQHF.